This TCR beta chain was captured by sequencing in a study of identical twins (dated by TCRdb to 2016 to 2017). About the investigation overall: The study deep-sequenced TCR alpha and beta repertoires from monozygotic twins, unrelated adults of various ages and cord blood to test whether fetal clonotypes persist. To rule out contamination, the twin experiments were replicated at different times with different library preparation protocols.

All donors were healthy Caucasians. Three pairs of female monozygotic twins, all aged about 18 to 29 years, were included in the twin cohort. CD4+ and CD8+ T cell populations were isolated with positive isolation kits from Invitrogen. Library preparation used 5' RACE. For sequencing, an Illumina HiSeq 2000 was employed. Template switching added a universal primer binding site, and the final cDNA carried a unique molecular identifier that allowed TCR cDNA molecules to be counted accurately. Specific primers in the conserved constant-segment region were used to synthesize first-strand cDNA for TCR alpha and beta chains. Each cDNA library was double barcoded, with a SMART-Mk sample barcode plus Illumina barcodes, to control for contamination. Two successive PCR steps introduced TruSeq adapter sequences along with Illumina sample barcodes. TCR alpha and beta cDNA libraries were sequenced on the Illumina HiSeq platform with custom primers. Per the source publication's procedure: Raw reads were processed with MiGEC to extract unique molecular identifiers, and MiXCR was used to determine CDR3 positions. Recombination models were inferred per individual with the repgenHMM and IGoR tools using an EM algorithm. The analysis of shared clonotypes was done with the tcR package in R, with sharing normalized by the product of cloneset sizes. To study raw recombination free of thymic and clonal selection effects, out-of-frame nonproductive sequences were analyzed. The raw public reads went through TCRdb reprocessing: fastp at Q25, MiXCR clone calling, in-frame beta chains kept. Rows are unified per CDR3 protein, each entry keeping the most common DNA and genes. The V and J calls and clone size are TCRdb's, not the authors'. The sample has 460,000 or so distinct CDR3 sequences on record, approximately 15% of them singletons. Together, the top ten hold approximately 0.52% of the sample.

Trimming leaves V shorter by 4 bases and J shorter by 8 bases, with the junction holding 7 bases beyond the gene matches. The CDR3 goes from the cysteine to the phenylalanine over 14 residues. The DNA shown is the 42-base CDR3, in frame from base 1. Sequences MNHNS (CDR1) and SASEGT (CDR2) are obtained from the germline V gene. In regard to this clonotype: Its antigen remains undetermined. Base quality data are lacking; no much larger clone is found one base away.

The paper as a whole reports these results and caveats: Abundant cord blood beta clonotypes carried fewer insertions; young adult naive repertoires showed a weaker similar trend, while memory repertoires showed none. Conclusions relied on cross-sectional statistical analysis, since the same donors could not be followed over many years. In monozygotic twins, out-of-frame TCR alpha sharing was systematically underestimated by recombination models, although the models agreed with sharing between unrelated individuals. A weaker excess of twin sharing was found in beta out-of-frame sequences because the signal-to-noise ratio was lowered by fewer shared sequences. Compared with coincidental sharing between unrelated individuals, an excess of low generation-probability sequences was observed among out-of-frame TCR alpha sequences shared between twins. Invariant T cells such as MAIT and iNKT could partly confound zero-insertion analyses, although diverse VJ usage argued against such confounding for most clonotypes.

This sample also appeared in a second study, on yellow fever vaccine responses in identical twins. From that second study: The T cell response to vaccination in identical twins was reported by the authors to appear partly convergent and partly personalized. The study precisely tracked vaccine-responding T cell clones in identical twins.

Input material: CD4+ T cells sorted from blood. The chain uses TRBV6-1 and TRBJ1-4; 7 bases in the junction line up with TRBD1. The TCR sequence derives from a woman younger than 30 in good health. The CDR3 in this case is CASSAVQGGEKLFF. The nucleotide sequence reads as follows: TGTGCCAGCAGTGCGGTTCAGGGGGGAGAAAAACTGTTTTTT.